This T cell receptor (beta chain) is from a study of T cells in Graves' hyperthyroidism and ophthalmopathy. V shed 2 bases and J shed 1 base, with 18 bases lying between them. CDR1 MDHEN and CDR2 SYDVKM come from the germline V gene. The CDR3 totals 18 residues. The CDR3 regions of TCR beta were amplified from RNA transcripts. Initially, a first-round RT-PCR of the TCR CDR3 employed the HTBI primer set. TCRdb ran MiXCR on the multiplex PCR reads and lists one entry per CDR3 protein. The sample consists of 500,000 to 650,000 distinct CDR3 sequences, around 20% of them appearing once. Sequenced material: blood. The receptor's source is a man between 35 and 55 years old with Graves' ophthalmopathy. The V and J genes are TRBV28 and TRBJ1-5, with D perhaps TRBD1 (6 bases). In DNA, the CDR3 is TGTGCCAGCAGTTTAAGTTTCCGGGGGCGTAGGAGCAATCAGCCCCAGCATTTT. Translating it yields CASSLSFRGRRSNQPQHF.